This T cell receptor beta chain was retrieved from a study of response to subunit inactivated influenza vaccine. TCRdb redid the calling of the RT-PCR reads with MiXCR, one entry per CDR3 protein. The sample includes hundreds of thousands of distinct CDR3 sequences, about 12% seen only once; the top ten take about 8%. Whole-study results and caveats: The authors put forward the suggestion that each seasonal influenza vaccination may bring in only a limited number of new T cells.

The V and J ends lost 5 bases and 4 bases, in that order; junction bases with no gene match: 5. The length of the CDR3 is 13 residues. Per the germline V gene, CDR1 is DFQATT and CDR2 is SNEGSKA (reference sequence). Turning to this clonotype: Its antigen is unidentified.

The TCR was taken from a man over 45 who received an inactivated influenza vaccine. The chain uses TRBV20-1 and TRBJ1-5, with 7 bases matching TRBD1. The specimen was non-naive T cells sorted from PBMCs, collected approximately 15 days before vaccination. As DNA, the CDR3 is TGCAGTGCTCAGGGACAGACGAATCAGCCCCAGCATTTT. Protein: CSAQGQTNQPQHF.